This T cell receptor (beta chain) derives from a study of OX40 agonist ivuxolimab in advanced cancers. Overall study context: Dose-escalation cases comprised hepatocellular carcinoma, melanoma, renal cell or head and neck cancer.

With 7 bases clipped from V and 5 bases from J, the junction kept 9 bases outside the gene matches. The CDR3 totals 14 residues. Per germline, CDR1 PRHDT and CDR2 FYEKMQ (reference sequence). TCRdb keeps only in-frame clones here, not all; method: immunoSEQ multiplex PCR. This table holds tens of thousands of clones, roughly 88% found once. This chain joins TRBV13 and TRBJ2-5; TRBD2 matches 8 bases. The receptor was derived from an adult with an advanced solid tumor such as melanoma, head and neck, liver or kidney cancer. Here the sequenced sample was CD4+ or CD8+ T cells sorted from blood, taken in a trial of the OX40 agonist ivuxolimab. The CDR3 DNA sequence: TGTGCCAGCATGCGGGGGGTAGCAGCGGAGACCCAGTACTTC. Encoded protein: CASMRGVAAETQYF.